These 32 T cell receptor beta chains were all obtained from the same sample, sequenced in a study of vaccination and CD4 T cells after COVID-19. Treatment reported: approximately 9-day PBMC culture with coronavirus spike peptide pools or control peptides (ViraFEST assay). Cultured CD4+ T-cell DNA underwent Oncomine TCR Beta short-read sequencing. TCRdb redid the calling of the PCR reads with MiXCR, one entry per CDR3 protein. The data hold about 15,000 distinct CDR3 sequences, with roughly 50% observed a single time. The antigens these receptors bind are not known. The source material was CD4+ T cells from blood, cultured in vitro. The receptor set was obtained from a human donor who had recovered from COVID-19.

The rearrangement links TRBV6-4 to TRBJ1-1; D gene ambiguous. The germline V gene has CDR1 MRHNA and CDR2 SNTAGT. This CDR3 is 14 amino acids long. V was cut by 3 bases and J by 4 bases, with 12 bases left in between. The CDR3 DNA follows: TGTGCCAGCAGTGAAGAGGCGTTGGGCACTGAAGCTTTCTTT. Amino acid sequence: CASSEEALGTEAFF.

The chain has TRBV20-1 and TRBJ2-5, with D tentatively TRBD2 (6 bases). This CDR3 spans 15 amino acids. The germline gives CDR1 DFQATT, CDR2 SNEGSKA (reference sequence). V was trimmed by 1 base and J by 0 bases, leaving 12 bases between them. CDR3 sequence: CSARGVAVNQETQYF. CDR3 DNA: TGCAGTGCTAGAGGAGTAGCGGTAAACCAAGAGACCCAGTACTTC.

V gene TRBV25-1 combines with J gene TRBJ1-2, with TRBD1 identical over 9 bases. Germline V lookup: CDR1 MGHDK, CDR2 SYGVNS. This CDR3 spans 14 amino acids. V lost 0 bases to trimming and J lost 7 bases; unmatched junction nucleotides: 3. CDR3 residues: CASSEYGTGSGYTF. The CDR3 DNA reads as TGTGCCAGCAGTGAATATGGGACAGGGAGTGGCTACACCTTC.

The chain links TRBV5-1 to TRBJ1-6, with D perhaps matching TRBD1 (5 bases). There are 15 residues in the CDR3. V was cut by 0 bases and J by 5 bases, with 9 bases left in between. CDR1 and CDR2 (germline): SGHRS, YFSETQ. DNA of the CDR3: TGCGCCAGCAGCTTGGCCGGGGCAGATAATTCACCCCTCCACTTT. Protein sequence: CASSLAGADNSPLHF.

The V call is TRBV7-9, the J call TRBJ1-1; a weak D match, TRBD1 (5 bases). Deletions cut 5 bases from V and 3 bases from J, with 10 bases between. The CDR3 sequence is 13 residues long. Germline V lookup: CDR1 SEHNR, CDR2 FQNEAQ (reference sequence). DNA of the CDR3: TGTGCCAGCAGCCAGGGACGGCACACTGAAGCTTTCTTT. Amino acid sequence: CASSQGRHTEAFF.

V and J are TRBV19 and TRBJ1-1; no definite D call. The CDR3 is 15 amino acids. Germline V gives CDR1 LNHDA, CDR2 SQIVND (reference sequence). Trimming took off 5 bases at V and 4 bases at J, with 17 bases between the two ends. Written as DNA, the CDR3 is TGTGCCAGTAGTCCAACAGCGGGAGGACGCACTGAAGCTTTCTTT. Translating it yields CASSPTAGGRTEAFF.

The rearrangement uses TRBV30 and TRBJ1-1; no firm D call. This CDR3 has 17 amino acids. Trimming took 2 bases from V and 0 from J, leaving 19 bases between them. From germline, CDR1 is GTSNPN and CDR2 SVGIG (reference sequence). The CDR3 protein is CAWSPGTYGRLNTEAFF. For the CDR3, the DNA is TGTGCCTGGAGTCCTGGCACCTACGGCAGACTGAACACTGAAGCTTTCTTT.

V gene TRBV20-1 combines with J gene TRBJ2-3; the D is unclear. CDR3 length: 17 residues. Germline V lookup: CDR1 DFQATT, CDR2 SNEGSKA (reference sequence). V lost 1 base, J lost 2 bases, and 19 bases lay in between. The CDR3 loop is CSARVTYSTEVTDTQYF. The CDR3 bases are TGCAGTGCTAGAGTTACATATTCAACAGAGGTCACAGATACGCAGTATTTT.

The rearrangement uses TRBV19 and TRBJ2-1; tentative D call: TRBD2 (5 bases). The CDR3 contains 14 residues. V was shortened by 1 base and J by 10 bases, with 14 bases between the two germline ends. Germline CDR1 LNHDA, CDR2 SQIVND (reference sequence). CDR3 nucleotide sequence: TGTGCCAGTAGTATAGTCCCGGGGTCCGGGGAGCAGTTCTTC. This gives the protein CASSIVPGSGEQFF.

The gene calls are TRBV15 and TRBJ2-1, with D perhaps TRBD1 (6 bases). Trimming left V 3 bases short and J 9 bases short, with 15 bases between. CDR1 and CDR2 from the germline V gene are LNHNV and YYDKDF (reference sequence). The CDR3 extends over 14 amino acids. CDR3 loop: CATSSRRGRGEQFF. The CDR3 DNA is TGTGCCACCAGCAGCCGCAGGGGCCGGGGTGAGCAGTTCTTC.

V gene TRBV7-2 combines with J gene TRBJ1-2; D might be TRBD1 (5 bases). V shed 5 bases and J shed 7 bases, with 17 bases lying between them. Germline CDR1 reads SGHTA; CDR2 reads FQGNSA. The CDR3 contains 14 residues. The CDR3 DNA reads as TGTGCCAGCAGCCCGAGGCGGGGGGTTGGTGGCTACACCTTC. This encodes CASSPRRGVGGYTF.

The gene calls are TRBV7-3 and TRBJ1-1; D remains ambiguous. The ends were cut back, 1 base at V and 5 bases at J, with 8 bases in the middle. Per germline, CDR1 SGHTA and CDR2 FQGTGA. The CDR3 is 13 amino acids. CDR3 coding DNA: TGTGCCAGCAGCTTAATGGGGTTGACTGAAGCTTTCTTT. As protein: CASSLMGLTEAFF.

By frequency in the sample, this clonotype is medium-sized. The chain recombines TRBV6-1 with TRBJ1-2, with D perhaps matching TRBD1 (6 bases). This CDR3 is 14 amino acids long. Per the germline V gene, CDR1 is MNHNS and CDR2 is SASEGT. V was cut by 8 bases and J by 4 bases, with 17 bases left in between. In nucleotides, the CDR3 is TGTGCCAGCGCTTTGGACAGAACCCCCTATGGCTACACCTTC. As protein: CASALDRTPYGYTF.

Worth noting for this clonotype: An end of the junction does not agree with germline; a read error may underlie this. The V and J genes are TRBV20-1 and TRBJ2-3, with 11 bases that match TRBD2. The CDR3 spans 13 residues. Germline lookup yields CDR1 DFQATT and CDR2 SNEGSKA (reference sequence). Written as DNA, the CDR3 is TGCGGTGCCAATAGCGGGGGGGTCGATACGCAGTATTTT. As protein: CGANSGGVDTQYF.

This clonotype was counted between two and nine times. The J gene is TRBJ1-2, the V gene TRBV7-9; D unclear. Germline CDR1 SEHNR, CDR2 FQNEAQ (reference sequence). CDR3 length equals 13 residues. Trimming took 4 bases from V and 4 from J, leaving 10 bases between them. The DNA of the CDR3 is TGTGCCAGCAGCTCCACCGGGAGCTATGGCTACACCTTC. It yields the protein CASSSTGSYGYTF.

The CDR3 loop reads CASSLRWAGSYTF. DNA of the CDR3: TGTGCCAGTAGCCTCCGGTGGGCCGGGAGCTACACCTTC. This rearrangement joins TRBV19 to TRBJ1-2, with unresolved D. CDR3 length: 13 residues. The V gene lost 6 bases and the J gene lost 9 bases, with 17 bases spanning the gap. The germline V gene encodes CDR1 LNHDA and CDR2 SQIVND (reference sequence).

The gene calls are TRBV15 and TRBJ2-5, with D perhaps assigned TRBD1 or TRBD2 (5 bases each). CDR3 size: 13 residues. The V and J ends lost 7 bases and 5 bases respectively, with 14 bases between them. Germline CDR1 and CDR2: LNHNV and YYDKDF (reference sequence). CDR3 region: CATTRGNRETQYF. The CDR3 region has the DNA TGTGCCACCACGAGGGGTAATAGGGAGACCCAGTACTTC.

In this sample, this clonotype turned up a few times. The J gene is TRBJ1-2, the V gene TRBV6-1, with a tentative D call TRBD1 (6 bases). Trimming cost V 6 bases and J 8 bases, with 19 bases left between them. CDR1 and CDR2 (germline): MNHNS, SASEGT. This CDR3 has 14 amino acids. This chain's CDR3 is CASSYGGGLGGYTF. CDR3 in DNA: TGTGCCAGCAGCTATGGAGGGGGATTGGGAGGCTACACCTTC.

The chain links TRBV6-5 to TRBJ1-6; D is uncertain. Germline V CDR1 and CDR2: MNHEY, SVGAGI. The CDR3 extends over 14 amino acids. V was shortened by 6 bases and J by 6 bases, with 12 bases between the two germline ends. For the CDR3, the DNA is TGTGCCAGCAGCTACCAGGACGCTAATTCACCCCTCCACTTT. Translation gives CASSYQDANSPLHF.

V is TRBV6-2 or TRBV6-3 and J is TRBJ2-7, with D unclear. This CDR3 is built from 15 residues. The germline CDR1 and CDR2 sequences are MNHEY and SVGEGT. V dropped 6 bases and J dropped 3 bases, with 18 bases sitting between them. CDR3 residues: CASSPRNTHSYEQYF. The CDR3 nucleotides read TGTGCCAGCAGCCCCCGCAACACGCACAGCTACGAGCAGTACTTC.

The chain's CDR3 is CASSYETGLDGYTF. The CDR3 DNA sequence: TGTGCCAGCAGTTACGAGACAGGTTTGGATGGCTACACCTTC. The chain carries TRBV12-3 or TRBV12-4 and TRBJ1-2; D may be TRBD1 (6 bases). The CDR3 is 14 residues long. Trimming stripped 4 bases from V and 6 bases from J, with 15 bases between.

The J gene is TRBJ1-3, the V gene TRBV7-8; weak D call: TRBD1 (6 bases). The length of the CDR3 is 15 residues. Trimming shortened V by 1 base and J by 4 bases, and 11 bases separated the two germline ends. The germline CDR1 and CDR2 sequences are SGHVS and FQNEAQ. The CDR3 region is CASSLEVRGGNTIYF. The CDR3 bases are TGTGCCAGCAGCTTAGAAGTCAGGGGAGGAAACACCATATATTTT.

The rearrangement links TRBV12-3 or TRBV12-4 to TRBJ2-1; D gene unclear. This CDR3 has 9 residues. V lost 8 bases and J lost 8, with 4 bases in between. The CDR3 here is CASGHEQFF. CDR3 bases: TGTGCCAGCGGGCATGAGCAGTTCTTC.

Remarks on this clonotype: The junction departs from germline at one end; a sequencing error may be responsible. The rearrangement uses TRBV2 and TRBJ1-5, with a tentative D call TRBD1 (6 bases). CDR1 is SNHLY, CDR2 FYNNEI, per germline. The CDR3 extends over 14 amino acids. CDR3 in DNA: TGTGCCAGCAGCCGGGACACGAACTATCAACCCCAGCATTTT. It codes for CASSRDTNYQPQHF.

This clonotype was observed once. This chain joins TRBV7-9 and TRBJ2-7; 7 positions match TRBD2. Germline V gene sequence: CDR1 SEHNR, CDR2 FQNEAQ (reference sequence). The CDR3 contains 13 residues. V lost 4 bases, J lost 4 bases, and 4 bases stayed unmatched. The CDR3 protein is CASSWAGDYEQYF. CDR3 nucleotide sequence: TGTGCCAGCAGCTGGGCGGGGGATTACGAGCAGTACTTC.

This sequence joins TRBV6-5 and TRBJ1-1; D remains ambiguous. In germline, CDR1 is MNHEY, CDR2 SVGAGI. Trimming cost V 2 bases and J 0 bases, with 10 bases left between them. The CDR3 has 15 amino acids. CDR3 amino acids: CASSYVGSMNTEAFF. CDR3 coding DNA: TGTGCCAGCAGTTACGTAGGGTCCATGAACACTGAAGCTTTCTTT.

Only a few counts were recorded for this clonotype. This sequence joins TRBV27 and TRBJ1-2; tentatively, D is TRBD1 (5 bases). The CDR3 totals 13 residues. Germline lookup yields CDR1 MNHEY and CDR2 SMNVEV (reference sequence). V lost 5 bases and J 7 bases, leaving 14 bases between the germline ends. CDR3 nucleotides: TGTGCCAGCAGTAGGTTAACAGGTGCTGGCTACACCTTC. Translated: CASSRLTGAGYTF.

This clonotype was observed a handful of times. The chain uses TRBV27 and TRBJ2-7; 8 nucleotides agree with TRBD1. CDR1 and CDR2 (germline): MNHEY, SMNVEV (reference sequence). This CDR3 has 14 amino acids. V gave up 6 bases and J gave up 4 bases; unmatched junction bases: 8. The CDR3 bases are TGTGCCAGCAGATCGATCCGACAGGGGTACGAGCAGTACTTC. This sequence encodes CASRSIRQGYEQYF.

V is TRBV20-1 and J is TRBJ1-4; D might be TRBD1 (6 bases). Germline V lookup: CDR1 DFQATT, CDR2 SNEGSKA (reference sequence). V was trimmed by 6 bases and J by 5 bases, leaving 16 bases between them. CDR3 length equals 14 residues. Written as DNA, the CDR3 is TGCAGTGCCGCCTGGGCCAGGGGAAATGAAAAACTGTTTTTT. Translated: CSAAWARGNEKLFF.

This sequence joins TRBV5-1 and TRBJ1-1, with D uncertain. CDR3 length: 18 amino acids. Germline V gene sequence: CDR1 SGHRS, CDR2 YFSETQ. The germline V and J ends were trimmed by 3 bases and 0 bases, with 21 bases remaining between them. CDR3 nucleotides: TGCGCCAGCAGCTCCTCTGGTCCGGCGGTACTCATGAACACTGAAGCTTTCTTT. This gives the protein CASSSSGPAVLMNTEAFF.

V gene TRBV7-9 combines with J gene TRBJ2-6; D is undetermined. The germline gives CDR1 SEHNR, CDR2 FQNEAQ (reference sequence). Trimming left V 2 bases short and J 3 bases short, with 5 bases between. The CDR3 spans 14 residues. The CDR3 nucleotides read TGTGCCAGCAGCTTAAAGGGTGGGGCCAACGTCCTGACTTTC. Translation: CASSLKGGANVLTF.

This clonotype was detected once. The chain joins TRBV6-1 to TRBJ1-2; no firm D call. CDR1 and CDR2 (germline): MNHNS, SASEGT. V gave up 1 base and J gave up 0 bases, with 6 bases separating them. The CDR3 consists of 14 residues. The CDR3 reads CASSEVGANYGYTF. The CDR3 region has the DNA TGTGCCAGCAGTGAAGTAGGAGCTAACTATGGCTACACCTTC.